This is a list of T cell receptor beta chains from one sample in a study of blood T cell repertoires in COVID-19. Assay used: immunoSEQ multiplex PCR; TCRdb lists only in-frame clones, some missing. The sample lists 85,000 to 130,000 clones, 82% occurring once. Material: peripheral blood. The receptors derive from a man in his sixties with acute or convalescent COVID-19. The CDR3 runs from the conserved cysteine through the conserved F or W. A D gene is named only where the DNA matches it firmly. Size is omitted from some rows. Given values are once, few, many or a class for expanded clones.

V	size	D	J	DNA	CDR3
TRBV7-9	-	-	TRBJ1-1	TGTGCCAGCAGCCTTTCAGGGGAGACTGAAGCTTTCTTT	CASSLSGETEAFF
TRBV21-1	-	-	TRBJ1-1	TGTGCCAGCAGCAAGCAGGTTATGAACACTGAAGCTTTCTTT	CASSKQVMNTEAFF
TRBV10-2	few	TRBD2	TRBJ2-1	TGCGCCAGTTCTCGGGCGGGGGAGTTCTCCTACAATGAGCAGTTCTTC	CASSRAGEFSYNEQFF
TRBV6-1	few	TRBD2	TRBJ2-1	TGTGCCAGCAGTGAAAGGAGTTCCGGGACTAGCGGGAAGATATACAATGAGCAGTTCTTC	CASSERSSGTSGKIYNEQFF
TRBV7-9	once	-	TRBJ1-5	TGTGCCAGCAGCTTAGAGGCAGGGGGCAATCAGCCCCAGCATTTT	CASSLEAGGNQPQHF
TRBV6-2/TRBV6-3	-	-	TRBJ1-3	TGTGCCAGCAGCAACGAGCGACCGAACCGTTCTGGAAACACCATATATTTT	CASSNERPNRSGNTIYF
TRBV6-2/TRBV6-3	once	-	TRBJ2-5	TGTGCCAGCAGTTGGACAGAACAAGAGACCCAGTACTTC	CASSWTEQETQYF
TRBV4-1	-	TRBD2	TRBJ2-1	TGCGCCAGCAGCCAAGGAGGGGCGGGAGGGCAAAGGAATGAGCAGTTCTTC	CASSQGGAGGQRNEQFF
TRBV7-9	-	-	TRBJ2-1	TGTGCCAGCGGCGGGCCCGCTCATACAATGGGAAGCTCCTACAATGAGCAGTTCTTC	CASGGPAHTMGSSYNEQFF
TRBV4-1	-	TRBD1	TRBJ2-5	TGCGCCAGCAGCCGGTCCGGGACAGGGCAAGAGACCCAGTACTTC	CASSRSGTGQETQYF
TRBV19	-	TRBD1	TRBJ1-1	TGTGCCAGTAGTAATACCGACAGGGGGTTAGCTTTCTTT	CASSNTDRGLAFF
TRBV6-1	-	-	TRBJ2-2	TGTGCCAGCAGTGAACTGAACACCGGGGAGCTGTTTTTT	CASSELNTGELFF
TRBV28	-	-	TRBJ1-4	TGTGCCAGCAGTTCCGGCGGGGAAGGGGAAAAACTGTTTTTT	CASSSGGEGEKLFF
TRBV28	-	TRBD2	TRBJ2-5	TGTGCCAGCAGATCCGGGACTAGCGGGAGCCGCGCGACCCAGTACTTC	CASRSGTSGSRATQYF
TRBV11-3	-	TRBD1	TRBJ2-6	TGTGCCAGCAGCTTAGCTGGGACAGGGTTCTCTGGGGCCAACGTCCTGACTTTC	CASSLAGTGFSGANVLTF
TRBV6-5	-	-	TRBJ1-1	TGTGCCAGCAGTCGTCTTCTGAGGGCCATAGGAGAAGCTTTCTTT	CASSRLLRAIGEAFF
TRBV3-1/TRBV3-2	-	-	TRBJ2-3	TGTGCCAACAGCCAGAGGGTTGGATCCACAGATACGCAGTATTTT	CANSQRVGSTDTQYF
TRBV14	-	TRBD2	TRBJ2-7	TGTGCCAGCAGCCCACTAGCGGGTAGCTCCTACGAGCAGTACTTC	CASSPLAGSSYEQYF
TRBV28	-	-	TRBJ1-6	TGTGCCAGCAGTTTTGGCGGAATCTATAATTCACCCCTCCACTTT	CASSFGGIYNSPLHF
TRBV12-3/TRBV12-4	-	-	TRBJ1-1	TGTGCCAGCAGTTCGGTTGAAGTTTTCTTT	CASSSVEVFF
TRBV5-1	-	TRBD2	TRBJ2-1	TGCGCCAGCAGCTTTTCCCTTAGCGGGAGTGGTGAGCAGTTCTTC	CASSFSLSGSGEQFF
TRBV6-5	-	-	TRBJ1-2	TGTGCCAGCAGTTACGCAGGGTTGGTCTATGGCTACACCTTC	CASSYAGLVYGYTF
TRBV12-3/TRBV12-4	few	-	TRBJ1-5	TGTGCCAGCAGTTCAGGGGCATACCAGCCCCAGCATTTT	CASSSGAYQPQHF
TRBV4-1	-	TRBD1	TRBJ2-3	TGCGCCAGCAGCCAAGAACGAGGGACAGGGCGCACAGATACGCAGTATTTT	CASSQERGTGRTDTQYF
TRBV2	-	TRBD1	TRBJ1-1	TGTGCCAGCAGGGGACAGGGGCCTTTTATGAACACTGAAGCTTTCTTT	CASRGQGPFMNTEAFF
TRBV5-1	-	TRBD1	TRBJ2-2	TGCGCCAGCAGCATACCAGGGGGCGGCACCGGGGAGCTGTTTTTT	CASSIPGGGTGELFF
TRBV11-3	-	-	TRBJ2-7	TGTGCCAGCAGGCTAAGTGGACAGACTACCTACGAGCAGTACTTC	CASRLSGQTTYEQYF
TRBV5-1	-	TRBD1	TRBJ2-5	TGCGCCAGCGGACCGGGACAGGGATTGGAGACCCAGTACTTC	CASGPGQGLETQYF
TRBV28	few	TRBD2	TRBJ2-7	TGTGCCAGCAATAGACTAGCAGACGAGCAGTACTTC	CASNRLADEQYF
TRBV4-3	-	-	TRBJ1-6	TGCGCCAGCAGCCAAGATCGGAGCTCCTATAATTCACCCCTCCACTTT	CASSQDRSSYNSPLHF
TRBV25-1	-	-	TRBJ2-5	TGTGCCAGCAGTGGGGGCTACGAGACCCAGTACTTC	CASSGGYETQYF
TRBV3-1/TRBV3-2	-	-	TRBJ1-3	TGTGCCAGCAGCCAACGAGACAGAATCTCTGGAAACACCATATATTTT	CASSQRDRISGNTIYF
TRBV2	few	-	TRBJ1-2	TGTGCCAGCAGTGAAAGGGGGAAGAATGGCTACACCTTC	CASSERGKNGYTF
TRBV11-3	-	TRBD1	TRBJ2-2	TGTGCCAGCAGCGGGGACAGGGGTGGCACCGGGGAGCTGTTTTTT	CASSGDRGGTGELFF
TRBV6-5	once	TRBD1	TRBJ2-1	TGTGCCAGCAGCCGTAGACAGGGGATAAGCAATGAGCAGTTCTTC	CASSRRQGISNEQFF
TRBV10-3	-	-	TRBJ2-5	TGTGCCATCAGGGTAGACGGGAGTCGGGAGACCCAGTACTTC	CAIRVDGSRETQYF
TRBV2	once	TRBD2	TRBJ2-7	TGTGCCAGCAGGGAACTTACTAGCGGGAGGGACCCAAGCTCTTTC	CASRELTSGRDPSSF
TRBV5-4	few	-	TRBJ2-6	TGTGCCAGCAGCTCGCCAGGGGTTGGGGCCAACGTCCTGACTTTC	CASSSPGVGANVLTF
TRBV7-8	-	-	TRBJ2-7	TGTGCCAGCAGCTTAGCGGGGACATCCTACGAGCAGTACTTC	CASSLAGTSYEQYF
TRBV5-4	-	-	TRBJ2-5	TGTGCCAGCAGCGCAACATCTACTATACAAGAGACCCAGTACTTC	CASSATSTIQETQYF
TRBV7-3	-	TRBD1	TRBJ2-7	TGTGCCAGCAGCTTAAGCCCCGGGACAGGCTACGAGCAGTACTTC	CASSLSPGTGYEQYF
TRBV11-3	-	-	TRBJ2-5	TGTGCCAGCAGCCCGAGGGCCGGGTTCCAAGAGACCCAGTACTTC	CASSPRAGFQETQYF
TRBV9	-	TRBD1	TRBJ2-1	TGTGCCAGCAGCGTCGGGACAGCCTCCTACAATGAGCAGTTCTTC	CASSVGTASYNEQFF
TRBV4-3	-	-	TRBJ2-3	TGCGCCAGCAGCCAAGATTTGAAACAGATCACAGATACGCAGTATTTT	CASSQDLKQITDTQYF
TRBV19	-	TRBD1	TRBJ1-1	TGTGCCAGTCGGGACAGACTCACTGAAGCTTTCTTT	CASRDRLTEAFF
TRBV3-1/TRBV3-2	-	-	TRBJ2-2	TGTGCCAGCACCCCTTACACCGGGGAGCTGTTTTTT	CASTPYTGELFF
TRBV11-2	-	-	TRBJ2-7	TGTGCCAGCGCAGCCCGGGAGCGCTACGAGCAGTACTTC	CASAARERYEQYF
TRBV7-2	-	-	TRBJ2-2	TGTGCCAGCAGCTTAAAACAGGTTACGAACACCGGGGAGCTGTTTTTT	CASSLKQVTNTGELFF